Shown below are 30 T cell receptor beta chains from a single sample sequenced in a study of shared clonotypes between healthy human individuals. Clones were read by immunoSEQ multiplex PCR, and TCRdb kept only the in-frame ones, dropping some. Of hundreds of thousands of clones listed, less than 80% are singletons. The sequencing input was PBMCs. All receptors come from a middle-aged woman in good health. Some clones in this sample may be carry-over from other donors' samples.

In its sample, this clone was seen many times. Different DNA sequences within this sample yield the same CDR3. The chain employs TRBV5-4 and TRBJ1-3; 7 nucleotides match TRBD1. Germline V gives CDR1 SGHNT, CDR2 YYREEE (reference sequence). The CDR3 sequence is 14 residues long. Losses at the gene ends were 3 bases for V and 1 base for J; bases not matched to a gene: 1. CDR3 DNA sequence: TGTGCCAGCAGCTCCAGGGGGTCTGGAAACACCATATATTTT. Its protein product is CASSSRGSGNTIYF.

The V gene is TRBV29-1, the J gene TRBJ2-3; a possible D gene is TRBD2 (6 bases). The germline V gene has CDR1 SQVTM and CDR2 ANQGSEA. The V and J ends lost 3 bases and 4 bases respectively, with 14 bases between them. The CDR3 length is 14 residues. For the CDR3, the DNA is TGCAGCGTTGAGGGGGGAGTGCTGTCAGATACGCAGTATTTT. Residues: CSVEGGVLSDTQYF.

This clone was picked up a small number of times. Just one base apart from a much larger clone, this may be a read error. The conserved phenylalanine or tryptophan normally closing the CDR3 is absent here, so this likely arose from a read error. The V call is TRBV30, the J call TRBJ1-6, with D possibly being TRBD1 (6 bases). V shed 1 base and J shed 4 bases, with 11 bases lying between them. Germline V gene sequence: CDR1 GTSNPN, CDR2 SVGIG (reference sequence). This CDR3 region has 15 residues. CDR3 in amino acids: CAWSGRTAYNSPLHL. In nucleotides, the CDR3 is TGTGCCTGGAGTGGTCGGACAGCTTATAATTCACCCCTCCACCTT.

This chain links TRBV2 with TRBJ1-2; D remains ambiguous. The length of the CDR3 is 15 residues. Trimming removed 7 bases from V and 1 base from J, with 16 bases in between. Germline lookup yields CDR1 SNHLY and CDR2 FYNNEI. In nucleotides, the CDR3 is TGTGCCAGCACACCCATCCCGGACTTTAACTATGGCTACACCTTC. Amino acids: CASTPIPDFNYGYTF.

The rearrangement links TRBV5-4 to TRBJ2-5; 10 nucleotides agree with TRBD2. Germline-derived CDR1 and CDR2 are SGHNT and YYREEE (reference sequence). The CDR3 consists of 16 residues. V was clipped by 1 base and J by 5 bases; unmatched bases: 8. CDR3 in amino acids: CASSLSAGGAMETQYF. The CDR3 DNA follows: TGTGCCAGCAGCTTGTCAGCGGGAGGGGCCATGGAGACCCAGTACTTC.

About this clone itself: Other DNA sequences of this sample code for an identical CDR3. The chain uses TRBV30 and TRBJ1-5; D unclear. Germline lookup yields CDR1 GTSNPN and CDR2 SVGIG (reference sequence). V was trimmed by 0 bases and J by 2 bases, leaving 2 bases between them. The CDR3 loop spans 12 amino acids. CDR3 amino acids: CAWSVGNQPQHF. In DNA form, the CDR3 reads TGTGCCTGGAGTGTAGGCAATCAGCCCCAGCATTTT. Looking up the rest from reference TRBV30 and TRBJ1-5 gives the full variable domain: SQTIHQWPATLVQPVGSPLSLECTVEGTSNPNLYWYRQAAGRGLQLLFYSVGIGQISSEVPQNLSASRPQDRQFILSSKKLLLSDSGFYLCAWSVGNQPQHFGDGTRLSIL.

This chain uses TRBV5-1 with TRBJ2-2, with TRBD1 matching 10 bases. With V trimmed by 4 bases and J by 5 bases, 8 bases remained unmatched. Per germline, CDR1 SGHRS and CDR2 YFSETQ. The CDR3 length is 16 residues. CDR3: CASSRGQGIGTGELFF. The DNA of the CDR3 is TGCGCCAGCAGCCGGGGACAGGGGATTGGAACCGGGGAGCTGTTTTTT.

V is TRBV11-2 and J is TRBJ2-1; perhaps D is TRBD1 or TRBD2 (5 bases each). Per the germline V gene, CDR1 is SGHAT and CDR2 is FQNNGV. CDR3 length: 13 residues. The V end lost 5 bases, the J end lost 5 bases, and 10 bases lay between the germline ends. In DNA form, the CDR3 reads TGTGCCAGCAGCACCCGGGGCAACAATGAGCAGTTCTTC. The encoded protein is CASSTRGNNEQFF. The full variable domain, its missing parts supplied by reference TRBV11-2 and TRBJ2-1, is EAGVAQSPRYKIIEKRQSVAFWCNPISGHATLYWYQQILGQGPKLLIQFQNNGVVDDSQLPKDRFSAERLKGVDSTLKIQPAKLEDSAVYLCASSTRGNNEQFFGPGTRLTVL.

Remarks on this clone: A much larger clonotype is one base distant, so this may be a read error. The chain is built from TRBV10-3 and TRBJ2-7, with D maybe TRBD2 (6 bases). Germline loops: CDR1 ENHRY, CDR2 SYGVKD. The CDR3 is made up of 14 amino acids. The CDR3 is CASSEEGPTYEQYF. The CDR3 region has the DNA TGTGCCAGCAGTGAGGAGGGCCCTACCTACGAGCAGTACTTC.

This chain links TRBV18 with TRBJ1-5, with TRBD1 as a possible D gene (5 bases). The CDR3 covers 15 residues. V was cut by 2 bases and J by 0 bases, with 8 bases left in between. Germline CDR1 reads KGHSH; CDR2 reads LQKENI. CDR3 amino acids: CASSPGQGSNQPQHF. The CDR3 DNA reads TGTGCCAGCTCACCAGGGCAGGGTAGCAATCAGCCCCAGCATTTT.

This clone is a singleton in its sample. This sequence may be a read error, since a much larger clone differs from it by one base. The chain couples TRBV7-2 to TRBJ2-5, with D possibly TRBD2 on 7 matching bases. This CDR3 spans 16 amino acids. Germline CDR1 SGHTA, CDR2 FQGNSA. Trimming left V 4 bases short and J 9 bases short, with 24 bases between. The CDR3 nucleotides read TGTGCCAGCAGCTCCGCGGGATGGGGGGCCCGGGAGGCCCAGTACTTC. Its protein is CASSSAGWGAREAQYF.

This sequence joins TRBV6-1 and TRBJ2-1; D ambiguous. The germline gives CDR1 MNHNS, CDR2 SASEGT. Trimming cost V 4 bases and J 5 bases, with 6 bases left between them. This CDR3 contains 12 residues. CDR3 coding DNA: TGTGCCAGCAGTGTGGTAGACAATGAGCAGTTCTTC. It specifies CASSVVDNEQFF.

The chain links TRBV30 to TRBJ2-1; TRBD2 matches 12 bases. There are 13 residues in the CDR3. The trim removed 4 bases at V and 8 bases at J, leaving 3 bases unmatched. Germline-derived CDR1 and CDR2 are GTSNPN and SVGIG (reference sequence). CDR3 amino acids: CAWILAGGHEQFF. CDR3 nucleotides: TGTGCCTGGATTCTAGCGGGAGGGCATGAGCAGTTCTTC.

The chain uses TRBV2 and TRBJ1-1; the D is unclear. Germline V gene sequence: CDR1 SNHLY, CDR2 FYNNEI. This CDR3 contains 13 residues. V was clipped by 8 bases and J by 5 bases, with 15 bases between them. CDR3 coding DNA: TGTGCCAGCTTCCCTGGCCTTAGGACTGAAGCTTTCTTT. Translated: CASFPGLRTEAFF.

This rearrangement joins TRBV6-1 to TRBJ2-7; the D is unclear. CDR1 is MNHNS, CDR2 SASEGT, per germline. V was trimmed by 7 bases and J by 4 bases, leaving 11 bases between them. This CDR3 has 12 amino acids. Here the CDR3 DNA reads TGTGCCAGCAATCCAAACCGGTACGAGCAGTACTTC. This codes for CASNPNRYEQYF.

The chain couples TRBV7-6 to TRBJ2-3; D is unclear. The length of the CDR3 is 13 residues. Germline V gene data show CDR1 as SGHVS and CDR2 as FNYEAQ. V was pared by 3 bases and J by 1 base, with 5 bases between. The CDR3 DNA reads TGTGCCAGCAGCTTCCGGGGCACAGATACGCAGTATTTT. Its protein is CASSFRGTDTQYF.

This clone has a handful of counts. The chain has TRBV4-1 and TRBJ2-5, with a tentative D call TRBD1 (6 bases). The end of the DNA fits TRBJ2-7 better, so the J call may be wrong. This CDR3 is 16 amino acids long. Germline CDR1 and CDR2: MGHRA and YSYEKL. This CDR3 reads CASSRDRQVPSYEQYF. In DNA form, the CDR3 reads TGCGCCAGCAGCCGGGACCGACAGGTACCCTCCTACGAGCAGTACTTC.

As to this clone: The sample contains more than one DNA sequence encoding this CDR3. CDR3 loop: CAISGTSGSYEQYF. DNA for the CDR3: TGTGCCATCAGTGGGACTAGCGGCTCCTACGAGCAGTACTTC. This chain connects TRBV10-3 to TRBJ2-7; 10 bases are a match to TRBD2. CDR3 length: 14 residues. V dropped 4 bases and J dropped 0; count of bases not matched to a gene: 0. Per germline, CDR1 ENHRY and CDR2 SYGVKD.

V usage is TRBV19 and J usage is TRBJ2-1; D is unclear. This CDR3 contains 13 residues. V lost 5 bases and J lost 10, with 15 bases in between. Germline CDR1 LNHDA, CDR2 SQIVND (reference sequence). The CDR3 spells CASSPPPDGEQFF. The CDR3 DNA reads TGTGCCAGTAGTCCCCCCCCGGACGGGGAGCAGTTCTTC.

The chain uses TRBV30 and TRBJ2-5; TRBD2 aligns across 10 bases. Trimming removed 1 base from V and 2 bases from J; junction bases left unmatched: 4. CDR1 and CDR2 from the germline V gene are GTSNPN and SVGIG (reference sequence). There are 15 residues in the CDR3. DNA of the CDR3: TGTGCCTGGAGTGAACTAGCGGGGATACAAGAGACCCAGTACTTC. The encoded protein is CAWSELAGIQETQYF.

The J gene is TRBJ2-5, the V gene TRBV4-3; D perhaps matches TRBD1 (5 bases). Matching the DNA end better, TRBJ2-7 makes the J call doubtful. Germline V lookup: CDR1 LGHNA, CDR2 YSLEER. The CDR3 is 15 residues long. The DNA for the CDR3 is TGCGCCAGCAGCCAAGATACCCAGGGCCCCTACGAGCAGTACTTC. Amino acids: CASSQDTQGPYEQYF.

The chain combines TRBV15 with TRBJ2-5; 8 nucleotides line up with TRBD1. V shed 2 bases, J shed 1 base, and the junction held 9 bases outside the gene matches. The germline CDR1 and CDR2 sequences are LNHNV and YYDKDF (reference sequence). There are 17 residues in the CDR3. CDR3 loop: CATSRSPYTGGQETQYF. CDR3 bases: TGTGCCACCAGCAGATCGCCCTACACAGGGGGCCAAGAGACCCAGTACTTC. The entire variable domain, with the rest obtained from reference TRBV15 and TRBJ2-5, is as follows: DAMVIQNPRYQVTQFGKPVTLSCSQTLNHNVMYWYQQKSSQAPKLLFHYYDKDFNNEADTPDNFQSRRPNTSFCFLDIRSPGLGDTAMYLCATSRSPYTGGQETQYFGPGTRLLVL.

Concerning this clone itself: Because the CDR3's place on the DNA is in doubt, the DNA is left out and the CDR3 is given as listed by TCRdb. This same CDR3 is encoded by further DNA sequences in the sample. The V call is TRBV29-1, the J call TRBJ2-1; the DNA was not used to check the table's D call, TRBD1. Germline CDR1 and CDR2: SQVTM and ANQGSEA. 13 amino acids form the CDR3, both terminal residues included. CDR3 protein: CSVGTGSVGTLIF.

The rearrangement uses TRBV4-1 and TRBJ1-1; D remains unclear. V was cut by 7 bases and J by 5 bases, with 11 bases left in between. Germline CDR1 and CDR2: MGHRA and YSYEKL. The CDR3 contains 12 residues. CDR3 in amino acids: CASKGLRTEAFF. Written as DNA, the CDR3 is TGCGCCAGCAAAGGGTTGAGGACTGAAGCTTTCTTT.

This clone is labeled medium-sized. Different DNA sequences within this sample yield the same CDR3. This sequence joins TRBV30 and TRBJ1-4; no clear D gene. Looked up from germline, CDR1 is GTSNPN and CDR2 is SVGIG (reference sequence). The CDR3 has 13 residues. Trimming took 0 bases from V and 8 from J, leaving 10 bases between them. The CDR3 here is CAWSVNSNEKLFF. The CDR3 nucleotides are TGTGCCTGGAGTGTAAACAGCAACGAAAAACTGTTTTTT. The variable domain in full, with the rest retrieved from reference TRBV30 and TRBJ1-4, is SQTIHQWPATLVQPVGSPLSLECTVEGTSNPNLYWYRQAAGRGLQLLFYSVGIGQISSEVPQNLSASRPQDRQFILSSKKLLLSDSGFYLCAWSVNSNEKLFFGSGTQLSVL.

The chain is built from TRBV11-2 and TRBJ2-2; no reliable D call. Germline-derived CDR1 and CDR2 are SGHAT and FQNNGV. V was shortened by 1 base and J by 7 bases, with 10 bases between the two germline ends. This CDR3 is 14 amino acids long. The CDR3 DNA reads TGTGCCAGCAGCTTAGGCAATCGGGTCGGGGAGCTGTTTTTT. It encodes CASSLGNRVGELFF.

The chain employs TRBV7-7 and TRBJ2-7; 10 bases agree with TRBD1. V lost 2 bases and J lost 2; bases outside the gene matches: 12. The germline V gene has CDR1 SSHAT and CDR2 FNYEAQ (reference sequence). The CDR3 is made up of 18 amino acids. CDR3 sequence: CASSLSVNSGTGAYEQYF. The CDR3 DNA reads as TGTGCCAGCAGCTTAAGCGTAAACTCCGGGACAGGGGCCTACGAGCAGTACTTC.

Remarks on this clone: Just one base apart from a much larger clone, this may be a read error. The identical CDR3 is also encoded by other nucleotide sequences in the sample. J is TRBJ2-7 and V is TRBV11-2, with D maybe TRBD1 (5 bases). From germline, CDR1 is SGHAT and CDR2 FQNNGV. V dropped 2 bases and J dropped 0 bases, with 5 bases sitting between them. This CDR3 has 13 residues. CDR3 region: CASSLQGSYEQYF. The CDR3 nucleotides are TGTGCCAGCAGCTTACAGGGCTCCTACGAGCAGTACTTC. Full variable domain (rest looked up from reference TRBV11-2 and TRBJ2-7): EAGVAQSPRYKIIEKRQSVAFWCNPISGHATLYWYQQILGQGPKLLIQFQNNGVVDDSQLPKDRFSAERLKGVDSTLKIQPAKLEDSAVYLCASSLQGSYEQYFGPGTRLTVT.

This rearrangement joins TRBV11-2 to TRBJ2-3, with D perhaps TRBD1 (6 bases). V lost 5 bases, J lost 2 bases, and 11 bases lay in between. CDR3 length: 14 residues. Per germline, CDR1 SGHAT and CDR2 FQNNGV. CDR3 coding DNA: TGTGCCAGCAGCGTCAGGGGCGTCACAGATACGCAGTATTTT. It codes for CASSVRGVTDTQYF. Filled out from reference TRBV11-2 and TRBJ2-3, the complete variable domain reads EAGVAQSPRYKIIEKRQSVAFWCNPISGHATLYWYQQILGQGPKLLIQFQNNGVVDDSQLPKDRFSAERLKGVDSTLKIQPAKLEDSAVYLCASSVRGVTDTQYFGPGTRLTVL.

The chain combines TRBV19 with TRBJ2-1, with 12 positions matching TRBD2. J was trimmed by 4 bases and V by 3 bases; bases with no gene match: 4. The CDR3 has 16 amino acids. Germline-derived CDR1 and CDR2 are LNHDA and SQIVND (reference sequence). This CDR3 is CASSMRTSGMYNEQFF. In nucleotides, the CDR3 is TGTGCCAGTAGTATGAGGACTAGCGGGATGTACAATGAGCAGTTCTTC. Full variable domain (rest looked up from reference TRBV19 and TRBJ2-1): DGGITQSPKYLFRKEGQNVTLSCEQNLNHDAMYWYRQDPGQGLRLIYYSQIVNDFQKGDIAEGYSVSREKKESFPLTVTSAQKNPTAFYLCASSMRTSGMYNEQFFGPGTRLTVL.